The rows below give T cell receptor beta chains drawn from one sample of a study of OX40 agonist ivuxolimab in advanced cancers. Profiling relied on immunoSEQ multiplex PCR, and the TCRdb table lists in-frame clones only, not all of them. The table has about 80,000 clones, roughly 86% seen once. The specimen comprised CD4+ or CD8+ T cells sorted from blood, sampled in a trial of the OX40 agonist ivuxolimab. The receptor source for this set is an adult with an advanced solid tumor such as melanoma, head and neck, liver or kidney cancer. Both conserved end residues are part of each CDR3. A D gene is named only where the DNA matches it firmly. Rows give clone size only sometimes, using once, few, many, or a class for an expanded clone.

clone_size: NA; d_call: NA; j_call: TRBJ1-4; v_call: TRBV7-6; cdr3_nt: TGTGCCAGCAGCTTAGTCGTAGCGAGAAATGAAAAACTGTTTTTT; cdr3_aa: CASSLVVARNEKLFF
clone_size: NA; d_call: TRBD2; j_call: TRBJ2-1; v_call: TRBV5-6; cdr3_nt: TGTGCCAGCACCACGAACCTAGCGGGCTCCTACAATGAGCAGTTCTTC; cdr3_aa: CASTTNLAGSYNEQFF
clone_size: NA; d_call: TRBD2; j_call: TRBJ2-7; v_call: TRBV9; cdr3_nt: TGTGCCAGCAGCGCCGCTAGCGGGAGGAACTCCTACGAGCAGTACTTC; cdr3_aa: CASSAASGRNSYEQYF
clone_size: once; d_call: NA; j_call: TRBJ1-5; v_call: TRBV7-2; cdr3_nt: TGTGCCAGCAGCTTCGGTTATAATCAGCCCCAGCATTTT; cdr3_aa: CASSFGYNQPQHF
clone_size: NA; d_call: NA; j_call: TRBJ1-5; v_call: TRBV27; cdr3_nt: TGTGCCAGCAGACGGGGAGATCAGCCCCAGCATTTT; cdr3_aa: CASRRGDQPQHF
clone_size: NA; d_call: NA; j_call: TRBJ2-7; v_call: TRBV6-1; cdr3_nt: TGTGCCAGCAGTGTTCGGGGGCCCTCCTACGAGCAGTACTTC; cdr3_aa: CASSVRGPSYEQYF
clone_size: NA; d_call: TRBD1; j_call: TRBJ2-1; v_call: TRBV6-5; cdr3_nt: TGTGCCAGCAGTTCAGGGGGAGCCGGCTCCTACAATGAGCAGTTCTTC; cdr3_aa: CASSSGGAGSYNEQFF
clone_size: NA; d_call: NA; j_call: TRBJ2-4; v_call: TRBV7-8; cdr3_nt: TGTGCCAGCAGCTCCACACAGGGTTGGTACGGGGACATTCAGTACTTC; cdr3_aa: CASSSTQGWYGDIQYF
clone_size: NA; d_call: NA; j_call: TRBJ2-5; v_call: TRBV5-1; cdr3_nt: TGCGCCAGCAGCTTGGAAGCGCGGGGAGAGACCCAGTACTTC; cdr3_aa: CASSLEARGETQYF
clone_size: NA; d_call: NA; j_call: TRBJ1-6; v_call: TRBV7-8; cdr3_nt: TGTGCCAGCAGCCGTCAGGGTATCGATAATTCACCCCTCCACTTT; cdr3_aa: CASSRQGIDNSPLHF
clone_size: NA; d_call: NA; j_call: TRBJ2-7; v_call: TRBV6-5; cdr3_nt: TGTGCCAGCAGTTACAGGCAGGGTTCGAGATCCTACGAGCAGTACTTC; cdr3_aa: CASSYRQGSRSYEQYF
clone_size: NA; d_call: NA; j_call: TRBJ2-6; v_call: TRBV5-6; cdr3_nt: TGTGCCAGCAGCACCCTCGAGACCTCTGGGGCCAACGTCCTGACTTTC; cdr3_aa: CASSTLETSGANVLTF
clone_size: NA; d_call: TRBD1; j_call: TRBJ2-5; v_call: TRBV6-1; cdr3_nt: TGTGCCAGCAGGACAGGGTTGGTTCAAGAGACCCAGTACTTC; cdr3_aa: CASRTGLVQETQYF
clone_size: NA; d_call: TRBD1; j_call: TRBJ2-5; v_call: TRBV7-9; cdr3_nt: TGTGCCAGCAGCTTAGGGACAGGGTTCCAAGAGACCCAGTACTTC; cdr3_aa: CASSLGTGFQETQYF
clone_size: NA; d_call: TRBD1; j_call: TRBJ2-1; v_call: TRBV6-5; cdr3_nt: TGTGCCAGCAGTTCCTGGCAGGGGGCTAATGAGCAGTTCTTC; cdr3_aa: CASSSWQGANEQFF
clone_size: NA; d_call: TRBD1; j_call: TRBJ1-2; v_call: TRBV10-3; cdr3_nt: TGTGCCATCAGCGGAACCGGGACAGGAAGGGAAAGTATGCGGAGCTACACCTTC; cdr3_aa: CAISGTGTGRESMRSYTF
clone_size: NA; d_call: NA; j_call: TRBJ2-3; v_call: TRBV25-1; cdr3_nt: TGTGCCAGCAGTGAATGGGGGCAGCCAGATACGCAGTATTTT; cdr3_aa: CASSEWGQPDTQYF